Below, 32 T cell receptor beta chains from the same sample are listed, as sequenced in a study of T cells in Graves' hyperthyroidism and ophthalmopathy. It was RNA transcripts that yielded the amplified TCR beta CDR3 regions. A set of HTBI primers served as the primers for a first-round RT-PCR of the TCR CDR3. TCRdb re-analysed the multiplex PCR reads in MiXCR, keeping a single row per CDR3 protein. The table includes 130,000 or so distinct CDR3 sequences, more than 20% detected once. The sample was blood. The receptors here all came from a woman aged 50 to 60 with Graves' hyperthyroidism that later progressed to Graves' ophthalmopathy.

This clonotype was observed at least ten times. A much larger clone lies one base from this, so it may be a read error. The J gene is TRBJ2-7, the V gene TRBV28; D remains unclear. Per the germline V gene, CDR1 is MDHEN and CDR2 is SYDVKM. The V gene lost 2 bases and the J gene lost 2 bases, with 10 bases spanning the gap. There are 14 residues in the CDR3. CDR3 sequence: CASSLISFPYEQYF. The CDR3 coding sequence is TGTGCCAGCAGTTTAATTTCTTTCCCCTACGAGCAGTACTTC.

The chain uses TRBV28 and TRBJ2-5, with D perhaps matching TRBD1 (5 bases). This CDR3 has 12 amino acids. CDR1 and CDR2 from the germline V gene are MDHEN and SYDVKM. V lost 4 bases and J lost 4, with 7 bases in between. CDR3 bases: TGTGCCAGCAGTTCCCAGGGAGAGACCCAGTACTTC. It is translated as CASSSQGETQYF.

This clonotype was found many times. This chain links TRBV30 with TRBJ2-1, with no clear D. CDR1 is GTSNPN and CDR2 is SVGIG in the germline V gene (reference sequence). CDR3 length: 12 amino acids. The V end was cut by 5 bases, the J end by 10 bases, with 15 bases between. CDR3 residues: CAWSTGAREQFF. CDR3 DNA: TGTGCCTGGTCGACTGGAGCCAGGGAGCAGTTCTTC.

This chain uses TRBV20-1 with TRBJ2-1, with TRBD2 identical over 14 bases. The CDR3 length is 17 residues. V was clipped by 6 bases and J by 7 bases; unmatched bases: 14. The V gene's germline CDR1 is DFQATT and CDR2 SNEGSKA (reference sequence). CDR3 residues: CSATGTSGSWGWNEQFF. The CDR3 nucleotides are TGCAGTGCCACCGGGACTAGCGGGAGCTGGGGCTGGAATGAGCAGTTCTTC.

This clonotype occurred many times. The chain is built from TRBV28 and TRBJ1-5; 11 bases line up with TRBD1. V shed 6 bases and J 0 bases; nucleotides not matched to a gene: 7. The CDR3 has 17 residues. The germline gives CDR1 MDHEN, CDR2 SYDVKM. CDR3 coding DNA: TGTGCCAGCAGCGAGGACAGGGGGCTTCCTAGCAATCAGCCCCAGCATTTT. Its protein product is CASSEDRGLPSNQPQHF.

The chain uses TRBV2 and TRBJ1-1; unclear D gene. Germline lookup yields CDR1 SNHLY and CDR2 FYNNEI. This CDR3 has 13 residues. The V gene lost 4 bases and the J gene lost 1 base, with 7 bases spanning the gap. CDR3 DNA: TGTGCCAGCAGTGTTGAAGGGAACACTGAAGCTTTCTTT. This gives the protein CASSVEGNTEAFF.

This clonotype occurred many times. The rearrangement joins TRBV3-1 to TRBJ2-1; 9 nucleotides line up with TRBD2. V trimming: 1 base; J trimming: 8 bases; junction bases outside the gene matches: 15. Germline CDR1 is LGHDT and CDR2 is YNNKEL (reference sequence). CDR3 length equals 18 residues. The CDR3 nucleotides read TGTGCCAGCAGCCAAGTAGCGCTAGCGGGAAGTGAAATGCATGAGCAGTTCTTC. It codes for CASSQVALAGSEMHEQFF.

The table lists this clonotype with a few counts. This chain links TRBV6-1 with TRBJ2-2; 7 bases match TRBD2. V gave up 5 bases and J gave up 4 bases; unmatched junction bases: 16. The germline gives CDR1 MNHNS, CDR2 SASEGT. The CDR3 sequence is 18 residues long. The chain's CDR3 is CASSPRIKAGAGTGELFF. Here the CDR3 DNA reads TGTGCCAGCAGTCCACGTATTAAGGCGGGAGCGGGCACCGGGGAGCTGTTTTTT.

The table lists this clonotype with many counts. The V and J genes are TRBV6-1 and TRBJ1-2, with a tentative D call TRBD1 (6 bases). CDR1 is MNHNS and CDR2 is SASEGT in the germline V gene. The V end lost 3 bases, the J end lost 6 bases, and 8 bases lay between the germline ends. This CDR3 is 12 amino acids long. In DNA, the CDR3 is TGTGCCAGCAGTGACAACAGGGATGGCTACACCTTC. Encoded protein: CASSDNRDGYTF.

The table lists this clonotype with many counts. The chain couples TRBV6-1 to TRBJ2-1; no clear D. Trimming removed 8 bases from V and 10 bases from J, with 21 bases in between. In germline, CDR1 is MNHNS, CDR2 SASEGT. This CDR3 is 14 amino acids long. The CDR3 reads CASLTVSRRREQFF. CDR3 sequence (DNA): TGTGCCAGCTTAACAGTATCGAGGCGGAGAGAGCAGTTCTTC.

The CDR3 region is CASSLGPDLNTEAFF. The CDR3 region has the DNA TGTGCCAGCAGCCTGGGACCGGACTTGAACACTGAAGCTTTCTTT. This chain joins TRBV7-9 and TRBJ1-1; D is perhaps TRBD1 (5 bases). The CDR3 runs 15 residues. Germline CDR1 is SEHNR and CDR2 is FQNEAQ (reference sequence). Deletions cut 5 bases from V and 0 bases from J, with 13 bases between.

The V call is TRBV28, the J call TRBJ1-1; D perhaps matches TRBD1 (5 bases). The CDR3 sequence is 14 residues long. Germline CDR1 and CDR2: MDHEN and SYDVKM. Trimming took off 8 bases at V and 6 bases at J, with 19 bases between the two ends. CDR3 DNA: TGTGCCAGCGGCGAGGGGCGGTTAGAGGCTGAAGCTTTCTTT. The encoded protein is CASGEGRLEAEAFF.

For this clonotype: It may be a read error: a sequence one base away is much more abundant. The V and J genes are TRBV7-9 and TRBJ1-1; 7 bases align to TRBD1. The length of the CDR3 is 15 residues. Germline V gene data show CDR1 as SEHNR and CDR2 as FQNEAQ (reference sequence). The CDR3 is CASSLQGSRNTEASF. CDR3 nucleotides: TGTGCCAGCAGCCTACAGGGGTCGAGGAACACTGAAGCTTCCTTT.

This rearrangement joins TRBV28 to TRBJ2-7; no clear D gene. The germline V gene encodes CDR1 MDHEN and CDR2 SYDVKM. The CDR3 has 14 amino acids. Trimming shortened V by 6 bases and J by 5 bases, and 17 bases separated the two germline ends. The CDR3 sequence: CASSPPGSRDEQYV. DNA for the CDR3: TGTGCCAGCAGCCCTCCGGGCTCCCGCGACGAGCAGTACGTC.

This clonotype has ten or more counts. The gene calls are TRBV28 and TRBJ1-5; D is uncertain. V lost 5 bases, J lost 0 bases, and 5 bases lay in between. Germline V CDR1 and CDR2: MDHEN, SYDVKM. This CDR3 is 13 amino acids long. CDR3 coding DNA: TGTGCCAGCAGTGTATATAGCAATCAGCCCCAGCATTTT. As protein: CASSVYSNQPQHF.

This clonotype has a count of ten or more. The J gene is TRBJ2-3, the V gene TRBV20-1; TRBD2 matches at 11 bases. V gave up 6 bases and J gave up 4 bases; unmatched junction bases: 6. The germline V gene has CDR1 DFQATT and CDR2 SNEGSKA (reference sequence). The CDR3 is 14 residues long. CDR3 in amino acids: CSAGGLAVADTQYF. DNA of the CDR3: TGCAGTGCCGGGGGACTAGCGGTTGCAGATACGCAGTATTTT.

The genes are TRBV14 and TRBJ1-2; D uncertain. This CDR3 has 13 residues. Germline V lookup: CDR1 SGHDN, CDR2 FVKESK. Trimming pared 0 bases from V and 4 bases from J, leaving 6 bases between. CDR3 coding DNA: TGTGCCAGCAGCCAAGAGCACAGCTATGGCTACACCTTC. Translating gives CASSQEHSYGYTF. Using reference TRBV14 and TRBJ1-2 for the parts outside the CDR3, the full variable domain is EAGVTQFPSHSVIEKGQTVTLRCDPISGHDNLYWYRRVMGKEIKFLLHFVKESKQDESGMPNNRFLAERTGGTYSTLKVQPAELEDSGVYFCASSQEHSYGYTFGSGTRLTVV.

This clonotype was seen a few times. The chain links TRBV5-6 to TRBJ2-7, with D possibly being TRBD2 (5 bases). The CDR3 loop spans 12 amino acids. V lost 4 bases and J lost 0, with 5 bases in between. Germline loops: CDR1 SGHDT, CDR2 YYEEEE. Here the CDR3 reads CASSDYSYEQYF. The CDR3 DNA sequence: TGTGCCAGCAGCGACTACTCCTACGAGCAGTACTTC.

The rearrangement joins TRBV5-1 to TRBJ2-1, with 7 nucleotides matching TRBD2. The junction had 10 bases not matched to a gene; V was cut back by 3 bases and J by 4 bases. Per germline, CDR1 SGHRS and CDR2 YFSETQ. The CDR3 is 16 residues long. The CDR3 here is CASSSALRAGYNEQFF. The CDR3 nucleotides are TGCGCCAGCAGCTCCGCCCTTAGAGCGGGGTACAATGAGCAGTTCTTC.

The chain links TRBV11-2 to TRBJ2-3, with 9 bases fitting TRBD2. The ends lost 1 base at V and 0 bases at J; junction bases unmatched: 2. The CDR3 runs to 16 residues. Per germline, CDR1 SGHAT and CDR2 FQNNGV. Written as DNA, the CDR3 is TGTGCCAGCAGCTTAGGCCTAGCGGGGAGCACAGATACGCAGTATTTT. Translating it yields CASSLGLAGSTDTQYF.

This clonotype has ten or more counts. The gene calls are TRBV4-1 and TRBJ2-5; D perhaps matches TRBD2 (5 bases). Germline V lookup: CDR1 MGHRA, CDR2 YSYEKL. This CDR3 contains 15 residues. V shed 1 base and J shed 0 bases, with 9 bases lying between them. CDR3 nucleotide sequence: TGCGCCAGCAGCCAAGTGATTAGCGACCAAGAGACCCAGTACTTC. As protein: CASSQVISDQETQYF.

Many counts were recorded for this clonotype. The CDR3 DNA reads TGTGCCAGCAGTGTGTCGACAGCAGCTAACTATGGCTACACCTTC. Translation gives CASSVSTAANYGYTF. The chain couples TRBV2 to TRBJ1-2; tentatively, D is TRBD1 (5 bases). The CDR3 consists of 15 residues. CDR1 and CDR2 from the germline V gene are SNHLY and FYNNEI. The ends were cut back, 4 bases at V and 0 bases at J, with 12 bases in the middle.

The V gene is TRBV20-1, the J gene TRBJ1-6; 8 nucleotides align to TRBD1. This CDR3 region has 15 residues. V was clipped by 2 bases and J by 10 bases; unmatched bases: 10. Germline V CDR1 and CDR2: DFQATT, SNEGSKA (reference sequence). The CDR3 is CSARLPNRGESPLHF. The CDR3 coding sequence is TGCAGTGCTAGATTGCCGAACAGGGGGGAATCACCCCTCCACTTT.

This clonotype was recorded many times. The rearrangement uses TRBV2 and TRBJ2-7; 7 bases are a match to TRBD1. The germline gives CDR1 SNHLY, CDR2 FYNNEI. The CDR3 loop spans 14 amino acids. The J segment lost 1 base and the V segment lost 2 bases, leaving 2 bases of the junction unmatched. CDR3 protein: CASSERGQSYEQYF. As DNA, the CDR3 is TGTGCCAGCAGTGAAAGGGGACAGTCCTACGAGCAGTACTTC.

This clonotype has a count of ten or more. The CDR3 sequence: CASRGSSGQPQHF. DNA of the CDR3: TGTGCCAGCAGAGGCTCTAGTGGGCAGCCCCAGCATTTT. The J gene is TRBJ1-5, the V gene TRBV2, with D unresolved. V gave up 6 bases and J gave up 7 bases, with 13 bases separating them. CDR1 is SNHLY and CDR2 is FYNNEI in the germline V gene. The CDR3 spans 13 residues. The variable domain in full, completed from reference TRBV2 and TRBJ1-5, reads EPEVTQTPSHQVTQMGQEVILRCVPISNHLYFYWYRQILGQKVEFLVSFYNNEISEKSEIFDDQFSVERPDGSNFTLKIRSTKLEDSAMYFCASRGSSGQPQHFGDGTRLSIL.

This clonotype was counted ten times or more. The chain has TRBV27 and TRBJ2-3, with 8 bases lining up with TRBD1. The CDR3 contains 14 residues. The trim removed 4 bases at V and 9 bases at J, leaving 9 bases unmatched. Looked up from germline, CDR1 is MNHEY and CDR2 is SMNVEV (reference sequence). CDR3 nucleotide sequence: TGTGCCAGCAGTTGGACAGGGATTTTTTACACGCAGTATTTT. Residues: CASSWTGIFYTQYF.

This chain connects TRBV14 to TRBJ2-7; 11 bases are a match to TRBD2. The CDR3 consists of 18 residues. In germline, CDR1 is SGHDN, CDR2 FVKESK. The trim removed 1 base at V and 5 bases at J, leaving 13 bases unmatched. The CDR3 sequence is CASSQAWLAGGSGDEQYF. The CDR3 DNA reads TGTGCCAGCAGCCAAGCCTGGCTAGCGGGAGGCTCGGGGGACGAGCAGTACTTC.

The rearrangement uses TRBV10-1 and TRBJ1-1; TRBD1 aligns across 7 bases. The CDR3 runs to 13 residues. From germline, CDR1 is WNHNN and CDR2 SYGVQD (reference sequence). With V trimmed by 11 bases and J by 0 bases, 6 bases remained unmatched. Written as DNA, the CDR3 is TGCGCCGGTACCACAGGGGTGAACACTGAAGCTTTCTTT. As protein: CAGTTGVNTEAFF.

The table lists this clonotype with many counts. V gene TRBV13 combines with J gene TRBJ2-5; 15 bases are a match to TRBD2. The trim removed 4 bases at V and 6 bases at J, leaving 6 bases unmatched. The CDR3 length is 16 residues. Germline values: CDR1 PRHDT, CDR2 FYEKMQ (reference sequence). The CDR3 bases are TGTGCCAGCAGCTCCCGGACTAGCGGGAGGGAGAAGACCCAGTACTTC. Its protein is CASSSRTSGREKTQYF.

The CDR3 sequence is CASSQDGPQETQYF. The CDR3 DNA sequence: TGTGCCAGCAGCCAAGATGGTCCCCAAGAGACCCAGTACTTC. This chain links TRBV3-1 with TRBJ2-5; no clear D gene. Germline V gene sequence: CDR1 LGHDT, CDR2 YNNKEL (reference sequence). Trimming removed 0 bases at V and 1 base at J, with 6 bases between. This CDR3 has 14 amino acids.

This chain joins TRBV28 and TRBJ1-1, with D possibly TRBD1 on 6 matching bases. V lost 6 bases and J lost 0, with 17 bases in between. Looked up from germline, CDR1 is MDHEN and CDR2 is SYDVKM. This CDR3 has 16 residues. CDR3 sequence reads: CASSHLGQLVNTEAFF. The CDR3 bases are TGTGCCAGCAGCCACCTCGGACAGTTAGTGAACACTGAAGCTTTCTTT.

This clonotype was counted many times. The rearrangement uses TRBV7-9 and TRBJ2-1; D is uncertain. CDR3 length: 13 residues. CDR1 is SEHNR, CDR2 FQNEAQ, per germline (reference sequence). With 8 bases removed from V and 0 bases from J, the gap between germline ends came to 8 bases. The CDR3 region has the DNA TGTGCCAGCGTCGCAAGCTCCTACAATGAGCAGTTCTTC. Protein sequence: CASVASSYNEQFF.